Only one count was recorded for the clone carrying this T cell receptor (beta chain). V lost 4 bases and J 2 bases, leaving 12 bases between the germline ends. Germline CDR1 is SGHNT and CDR2 is YYREEE (reference sequence). The CDR3 sequence is 15 residues long. These data are taken from a study of shared clonotypes between healthy human individuals. Clones were read by immunoSEQ multiplex PCR, and TCRdb kept only the in-frame ones, dropping some. The table has under 600,000 clones, over 75% seen once; the top ten hold around 13%. The chain links TRBV5-4 to TRBJ2-2; tentatively, D is TRBD1 (6 bases). Material: PBMCs. The receptor was derived from a woman aged 35 to 49 in good health. Some clones in this sample may be carry-over from other donors' samples. CDR3 in amino acids: CASSVWGHNTGELFF. The CDR3 bases are TGTGCCAGCAGCGTGTGGGGGCATAACACCGGGGAGCTGTTTTTT.